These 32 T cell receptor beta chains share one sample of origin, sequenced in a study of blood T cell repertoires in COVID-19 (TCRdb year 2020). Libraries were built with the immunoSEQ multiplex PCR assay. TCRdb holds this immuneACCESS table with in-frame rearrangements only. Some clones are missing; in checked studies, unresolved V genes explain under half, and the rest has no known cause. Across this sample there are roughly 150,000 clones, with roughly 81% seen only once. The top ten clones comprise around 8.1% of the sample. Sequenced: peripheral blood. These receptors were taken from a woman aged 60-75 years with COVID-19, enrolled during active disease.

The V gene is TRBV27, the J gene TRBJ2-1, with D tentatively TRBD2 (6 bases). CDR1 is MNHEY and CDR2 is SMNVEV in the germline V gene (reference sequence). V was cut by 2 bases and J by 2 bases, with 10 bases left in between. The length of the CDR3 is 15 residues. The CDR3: CASSLLATTYNEQFF. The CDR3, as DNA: TGTGCCAGCAGTTTACTAGCGACAACCTACAATGAGCAGTTCTTC.

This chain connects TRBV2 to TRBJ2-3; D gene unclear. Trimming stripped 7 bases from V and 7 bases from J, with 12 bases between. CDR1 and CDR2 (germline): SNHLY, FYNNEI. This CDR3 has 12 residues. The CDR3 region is CASTSGLYTQYF. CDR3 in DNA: TGTGCCAGCACATCGGGTCTATATACGCAGTATTTT.

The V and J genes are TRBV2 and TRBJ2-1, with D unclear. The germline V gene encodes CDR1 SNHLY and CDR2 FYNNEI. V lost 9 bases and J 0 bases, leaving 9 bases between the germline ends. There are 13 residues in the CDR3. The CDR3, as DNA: TGTGCCAGTAGATTGAGCTCCTACAATGAGCAGTTCTTC. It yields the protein CASRLSSYNEQFF.

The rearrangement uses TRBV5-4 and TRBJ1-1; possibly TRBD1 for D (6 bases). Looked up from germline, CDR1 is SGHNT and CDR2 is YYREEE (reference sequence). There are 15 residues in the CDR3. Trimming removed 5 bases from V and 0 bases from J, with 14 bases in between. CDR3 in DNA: TGTGCCAGCAGTTCCGGACAGCACATGAACACTGAAGCTTTCTTT. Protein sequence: CASSSGQHMNTEAFF.

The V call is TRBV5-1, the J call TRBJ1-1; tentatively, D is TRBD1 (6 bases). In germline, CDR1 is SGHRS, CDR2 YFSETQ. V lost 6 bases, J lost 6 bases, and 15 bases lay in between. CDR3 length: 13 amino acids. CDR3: CASTSDRTSEAFF. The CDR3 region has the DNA TGCGCCAGCACCTCGGACAGAACATCTGAAGCTTTCTTT.

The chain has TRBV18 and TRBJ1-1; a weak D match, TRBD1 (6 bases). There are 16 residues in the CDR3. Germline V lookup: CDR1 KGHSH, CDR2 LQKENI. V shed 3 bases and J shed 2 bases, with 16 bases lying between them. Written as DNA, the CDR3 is TGTGCCAGCTCACCGATCGCCAGGGGAACTAACACTGAAGCTTTCTTT. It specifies CASSPIARGTNTEAFF.

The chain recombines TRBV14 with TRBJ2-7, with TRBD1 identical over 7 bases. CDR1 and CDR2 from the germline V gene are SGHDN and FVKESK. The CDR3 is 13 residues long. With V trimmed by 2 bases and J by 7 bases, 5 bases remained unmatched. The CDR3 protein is CASSQYRGVEQYV. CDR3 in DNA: TGTGCCAGCAGCCAATACAGGGGAGTGGAGCAGTACGTC.

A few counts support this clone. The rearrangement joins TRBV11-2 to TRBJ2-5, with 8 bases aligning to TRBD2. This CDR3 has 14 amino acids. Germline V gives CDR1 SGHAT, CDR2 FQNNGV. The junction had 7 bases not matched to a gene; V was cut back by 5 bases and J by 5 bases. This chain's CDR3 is CASSPAGGRETQYF. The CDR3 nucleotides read TGTGCCAGCAGCCCGGCGGGGGGCCGGGAGACCCAGTACTTC. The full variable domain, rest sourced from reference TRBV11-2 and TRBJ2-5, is EAGVAQSPRYKIIEKRQSVAFWCNPISGHATLYWYQQILGQGPKLLIQFQNNGVVDDSQLPKDRFSAERLKGVDSTLKIQPAKLEDSAVYLCASSPAGGRETQYFGPGTRLLVL.

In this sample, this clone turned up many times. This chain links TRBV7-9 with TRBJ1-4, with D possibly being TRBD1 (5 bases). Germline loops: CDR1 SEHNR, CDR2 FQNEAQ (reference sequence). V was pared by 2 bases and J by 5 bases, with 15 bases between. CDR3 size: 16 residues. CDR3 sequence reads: CASSLRSGLLNEKLFF. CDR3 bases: TGTGCCAGCAGCTTAAGGTCGGGACTGCTAAATGAAAAACTGTTTTTT.

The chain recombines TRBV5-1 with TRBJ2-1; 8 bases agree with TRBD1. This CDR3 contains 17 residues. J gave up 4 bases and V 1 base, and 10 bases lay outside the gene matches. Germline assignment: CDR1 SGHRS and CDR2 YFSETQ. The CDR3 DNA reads TGCGCCAGCAGCTTGTCTTTCGCAGGGGGCTTTTACAATGAGCAGTTCTTC. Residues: CASSLSFAGGFYNEQFF. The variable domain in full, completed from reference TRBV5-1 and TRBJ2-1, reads KAGVTQTPRYLIKTRGQQVTLSCSPISGHRSVSWYQQTPGQGLQFLFEYFSETQRNKGNFPGRFSGRQFSNSRSEMNVSTLELGDSALYLCASSLSFAGGFYNEQFFGPGTRLTVL.

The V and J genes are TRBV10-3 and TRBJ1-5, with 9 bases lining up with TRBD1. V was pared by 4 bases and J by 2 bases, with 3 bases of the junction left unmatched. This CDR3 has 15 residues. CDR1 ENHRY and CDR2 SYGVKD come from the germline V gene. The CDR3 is CAISAQGAGNQPQHF. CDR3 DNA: TGTGCCATCAGTGCACAGGGGGCGGGCAATCAGCCCCAGCATTTT.

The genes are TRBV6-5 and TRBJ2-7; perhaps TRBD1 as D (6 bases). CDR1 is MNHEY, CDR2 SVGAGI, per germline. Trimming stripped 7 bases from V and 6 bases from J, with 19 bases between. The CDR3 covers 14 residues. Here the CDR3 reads CASTGVYQGSEQYF. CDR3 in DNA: TGTGCCAGCACCGGAGTGTATCAGGGGTCCGAGCAGTACTTC.

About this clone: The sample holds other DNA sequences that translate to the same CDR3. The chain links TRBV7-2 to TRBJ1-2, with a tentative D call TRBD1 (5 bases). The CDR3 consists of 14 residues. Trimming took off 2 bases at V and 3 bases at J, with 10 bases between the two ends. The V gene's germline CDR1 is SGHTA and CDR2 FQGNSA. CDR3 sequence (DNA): TGTGCCAGCAGCTTAAGGGGCAGCGACTATGGCTACACCTTC. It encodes CASSLRGSDYGYTF.

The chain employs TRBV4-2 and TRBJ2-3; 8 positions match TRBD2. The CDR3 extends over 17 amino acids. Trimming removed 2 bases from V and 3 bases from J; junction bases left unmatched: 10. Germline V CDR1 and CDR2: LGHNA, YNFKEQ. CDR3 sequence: CASSQLGGTSITDTQYF. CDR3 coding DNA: TGTGCCAGCAGCCAACTAGGTGGGACTAGTATTACAGATACGCAGTATTTT.

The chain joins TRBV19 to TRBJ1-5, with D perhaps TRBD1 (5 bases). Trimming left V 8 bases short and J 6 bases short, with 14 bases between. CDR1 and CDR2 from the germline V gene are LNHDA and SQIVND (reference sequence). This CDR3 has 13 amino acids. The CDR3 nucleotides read TGTGCCAGTCCCCGGGGGGGTCTTCAGCCCCAGCATTTT. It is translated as CASPRGGLQPQHF.

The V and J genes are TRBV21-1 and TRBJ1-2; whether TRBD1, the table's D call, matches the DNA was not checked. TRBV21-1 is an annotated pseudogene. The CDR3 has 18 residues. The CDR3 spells CASRSPGQGARGHYGYTF. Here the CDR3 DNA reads TGTGCCAGCAGATCCCCGGGACAGGGGGCGCGAGGGCATTATGGCTACACCTTC.

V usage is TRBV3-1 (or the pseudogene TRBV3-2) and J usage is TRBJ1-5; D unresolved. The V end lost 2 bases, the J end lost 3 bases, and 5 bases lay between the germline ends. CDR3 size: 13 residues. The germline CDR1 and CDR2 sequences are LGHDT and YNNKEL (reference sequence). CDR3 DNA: TGTGCCAGCAGCCAACAGGTCAATCAGCCCCAGCATTTT. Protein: CASSQQVNQPQHF.

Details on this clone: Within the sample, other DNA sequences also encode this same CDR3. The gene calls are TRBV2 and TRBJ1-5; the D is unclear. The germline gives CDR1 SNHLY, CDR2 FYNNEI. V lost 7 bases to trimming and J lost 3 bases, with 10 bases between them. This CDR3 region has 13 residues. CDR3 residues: CASTSGLNQPQHF. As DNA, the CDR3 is TGTGCCAGCACTAGCGGACTCAATCAGCCCCAGCATTTT.

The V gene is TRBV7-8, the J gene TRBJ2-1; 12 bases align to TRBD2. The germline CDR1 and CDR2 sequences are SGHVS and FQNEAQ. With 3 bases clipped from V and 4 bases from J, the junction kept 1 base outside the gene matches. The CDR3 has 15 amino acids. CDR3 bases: TGTGCCAGCAGCTTTACTAGCGGGGGGTACAATGAGCAGTTCTTC. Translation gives CASSFTSGGYNEQFF.

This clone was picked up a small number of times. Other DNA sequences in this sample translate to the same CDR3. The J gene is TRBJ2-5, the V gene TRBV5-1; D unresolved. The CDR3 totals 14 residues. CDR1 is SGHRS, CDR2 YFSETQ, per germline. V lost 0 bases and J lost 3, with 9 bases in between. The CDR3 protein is CASSLGPGEETQYF. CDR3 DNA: TGCGCCAGCAGCTTGGGGCCGGGTGAAGAGACCCAGTACTTC.

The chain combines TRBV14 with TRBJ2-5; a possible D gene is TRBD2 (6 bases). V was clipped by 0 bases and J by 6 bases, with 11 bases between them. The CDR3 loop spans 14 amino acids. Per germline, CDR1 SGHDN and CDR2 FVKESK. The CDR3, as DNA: TGTGCCAGCAGCCAAGATCTTACTAGCCAGACCCAGTACTTC. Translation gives CASSQDLTSQTQYF. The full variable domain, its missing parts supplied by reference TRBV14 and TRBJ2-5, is EAGVTQFPSHSVIEKGQTVTLRCDPISGHDNLYWYRRVMGKEIKFLLHFVKESKQDESGMPNNRFLAERTGGTYSTLKVQPAELEDSGVYFCASSQDLTSQTQYFGPGTRLLVL.

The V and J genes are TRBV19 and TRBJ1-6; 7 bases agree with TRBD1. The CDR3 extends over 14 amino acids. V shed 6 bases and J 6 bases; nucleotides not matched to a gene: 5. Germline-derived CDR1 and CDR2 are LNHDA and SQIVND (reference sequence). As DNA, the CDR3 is TGTGCCAGTAGATGGGACAGCCTTAATTCACCCCTCCACTTT. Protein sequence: CASRWDSLNSPLHF.

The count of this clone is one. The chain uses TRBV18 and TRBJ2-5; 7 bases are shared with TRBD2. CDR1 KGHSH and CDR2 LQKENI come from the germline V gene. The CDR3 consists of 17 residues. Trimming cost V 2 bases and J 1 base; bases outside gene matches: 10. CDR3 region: CASSPRVGREFQETQYF. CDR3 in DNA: TGTGCCAGCTCACCAAGGGTTGGGCGGGAGTTCCAAGAGACCCAGTACTTC.

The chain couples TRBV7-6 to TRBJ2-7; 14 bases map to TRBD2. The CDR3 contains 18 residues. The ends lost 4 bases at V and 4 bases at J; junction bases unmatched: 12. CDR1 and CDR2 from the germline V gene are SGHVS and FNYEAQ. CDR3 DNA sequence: TGTGCCAGCAGCTATGGGACTAGCGGGAGCCCTCCCCTTTACGAGCAGTACTTC. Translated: CASSYGTSGSPPLYEQYF.

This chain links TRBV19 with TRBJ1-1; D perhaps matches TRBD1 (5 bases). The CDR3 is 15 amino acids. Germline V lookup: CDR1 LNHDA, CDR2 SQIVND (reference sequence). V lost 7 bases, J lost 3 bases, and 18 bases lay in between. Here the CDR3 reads CASNLGEGRYTEAFF. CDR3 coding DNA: TGTGCCAGTAACTTAGGGGAGGGAAGATACACTGAAGCTTTCTTT.

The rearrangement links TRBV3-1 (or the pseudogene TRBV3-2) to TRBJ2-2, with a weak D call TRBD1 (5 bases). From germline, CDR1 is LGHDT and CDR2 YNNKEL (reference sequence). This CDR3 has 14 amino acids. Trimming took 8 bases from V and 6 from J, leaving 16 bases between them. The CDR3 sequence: CASGGRADAGELFF. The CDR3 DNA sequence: TGTGCCAGCGGCGGCAGGGCTGACGCCGGGGAGCTGTTTTTT.

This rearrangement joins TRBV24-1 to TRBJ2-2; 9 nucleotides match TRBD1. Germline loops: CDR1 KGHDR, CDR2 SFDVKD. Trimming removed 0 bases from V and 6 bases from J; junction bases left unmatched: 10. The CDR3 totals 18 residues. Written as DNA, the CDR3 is TGTGCCACCAGTGATTTGGGGACCACAGGGGGCAGGGCCGGGGAGCTGTTTTTT. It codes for CATSDLGTTGGRAGELFF.

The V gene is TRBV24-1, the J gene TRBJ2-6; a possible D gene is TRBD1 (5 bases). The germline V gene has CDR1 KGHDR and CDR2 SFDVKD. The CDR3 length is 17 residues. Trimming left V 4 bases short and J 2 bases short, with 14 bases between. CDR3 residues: CATSEVQGKAGANVLTF. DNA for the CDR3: TGTGCCACCAGTGAGGTTCAGGGAAAAGCTGGGGCCAACGTCCTGACTTTC.

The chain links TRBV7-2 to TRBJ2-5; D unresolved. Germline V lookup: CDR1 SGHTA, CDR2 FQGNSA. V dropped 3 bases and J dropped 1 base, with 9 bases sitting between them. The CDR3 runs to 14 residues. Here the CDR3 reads CASSLSWAQETQYF. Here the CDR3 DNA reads TGTGCCAGCAGCTTGAGCTGGGCCCAAGAGACCCAGTACTTC.

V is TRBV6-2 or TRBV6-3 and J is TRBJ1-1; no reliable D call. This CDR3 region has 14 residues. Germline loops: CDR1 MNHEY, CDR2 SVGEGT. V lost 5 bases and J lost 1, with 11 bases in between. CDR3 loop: CASSPLTGNTEAFF. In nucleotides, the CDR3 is TGTGCCAGCAGTCCCCTCACCGGGAACACTGAAGCTTTCTTT.

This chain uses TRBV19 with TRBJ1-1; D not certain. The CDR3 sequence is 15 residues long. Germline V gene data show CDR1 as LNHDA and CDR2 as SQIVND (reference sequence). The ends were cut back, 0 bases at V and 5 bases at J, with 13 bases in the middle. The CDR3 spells CASSIETGKETEAFF. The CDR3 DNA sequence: TGTGCCAGTAGTATAGAGACCGGGAAAGAGACTGAAGCTTTCTTT.

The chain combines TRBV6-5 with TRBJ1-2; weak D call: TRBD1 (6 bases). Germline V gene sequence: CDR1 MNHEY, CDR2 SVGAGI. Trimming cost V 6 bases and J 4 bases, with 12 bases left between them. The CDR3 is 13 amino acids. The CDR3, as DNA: TGTGCCAGCAGACCTGACAGGCTCTATGGCTACACCTTC. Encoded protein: CASRPDRLYGYTF.